The T cell receptor (beta chain) under discussion was sequenced for a study of technical replicates of blood from a handful of donors. Unmatched junction bases numbered 5, after V lost 4 bases and J lost 6 bases. The CDR3 runs to 14 residues. Per germline, CDR1 SGHRS and CDR2 YFSETQ. Sequencing was performed with immunoSEQ multiplex PCR; in TCRdb, only in-frame clones are kept and a portion is missing. The sample includes tens of thousands of clones, 93% seen only once; the top ten take roughly 0.25%. The clonotype comes from a human donor in good health. This chain uses TRBV5-1 with TRBJ1-4, with 8 bases fitting TRBD1. Specimen: T cells isolated from PBMCs. The CDR3 is CASSASGGDEKLFF. CDR3 coding DNA: TGCGCCAGCAGCGCTTCAGGGGGCGATGAAAAACTGTTTTTT. Full variable domain (missing parts from reference TRBV5-1 and TRBJ1-4): KAGVTQTPRYLIKTRGQQVTLSCSPISGHRSVSWYQQTPGQGLQFLFEYFSETQRNKGNFPGRFSGRQFSNSRSEMNVSTLELGDSALYLCASSASGGDEKLFFGSGTQLSVL.